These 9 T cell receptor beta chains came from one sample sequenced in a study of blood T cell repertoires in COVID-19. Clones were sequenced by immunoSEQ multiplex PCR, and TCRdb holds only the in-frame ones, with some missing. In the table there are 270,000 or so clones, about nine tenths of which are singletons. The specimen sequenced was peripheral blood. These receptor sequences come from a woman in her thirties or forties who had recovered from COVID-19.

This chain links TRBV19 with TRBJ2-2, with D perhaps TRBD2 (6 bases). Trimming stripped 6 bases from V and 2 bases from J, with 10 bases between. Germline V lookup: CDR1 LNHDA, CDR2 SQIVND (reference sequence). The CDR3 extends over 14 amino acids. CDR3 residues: CASSWTTNTGELFF. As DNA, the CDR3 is TGTGCCAGTAGCTGGACTACCAACACCGGGGAGCTGTTTTTT.

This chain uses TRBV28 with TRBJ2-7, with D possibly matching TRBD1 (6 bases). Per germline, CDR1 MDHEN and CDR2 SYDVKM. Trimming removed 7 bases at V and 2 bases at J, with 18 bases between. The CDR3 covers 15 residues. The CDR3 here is CASTPNPGVTYEQYF. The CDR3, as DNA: TGTGCCAGCACCCCGAACCCAGGGGTCACCTACGAGCAGTACTTC.

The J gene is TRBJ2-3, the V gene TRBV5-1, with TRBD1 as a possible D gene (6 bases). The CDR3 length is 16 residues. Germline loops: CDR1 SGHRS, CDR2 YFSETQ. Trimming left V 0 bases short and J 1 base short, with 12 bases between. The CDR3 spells CASSLALTGRTDTQYF. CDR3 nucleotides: TGCGCCAGCAGCTTGGCCTTGACAGGCCGCACAGATACGCAGTATTTT.

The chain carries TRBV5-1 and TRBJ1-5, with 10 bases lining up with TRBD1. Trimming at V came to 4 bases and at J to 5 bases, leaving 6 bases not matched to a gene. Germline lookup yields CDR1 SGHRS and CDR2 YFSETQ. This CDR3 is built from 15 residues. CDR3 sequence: CASSPAGQGDQPQHF. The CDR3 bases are TGCGCCAGCAGCCCCGCAGGACAGGGGGATCAGCCCCAGCATTTT.

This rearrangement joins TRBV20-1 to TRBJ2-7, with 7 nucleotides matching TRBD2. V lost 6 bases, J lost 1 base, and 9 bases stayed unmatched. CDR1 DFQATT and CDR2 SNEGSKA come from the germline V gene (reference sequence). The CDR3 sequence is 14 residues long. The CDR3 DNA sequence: TGCAGTGCAAGTACGGCTAGCGGTTCCTACGAGCAGTACTTC. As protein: CSASTASGSYEQYF.

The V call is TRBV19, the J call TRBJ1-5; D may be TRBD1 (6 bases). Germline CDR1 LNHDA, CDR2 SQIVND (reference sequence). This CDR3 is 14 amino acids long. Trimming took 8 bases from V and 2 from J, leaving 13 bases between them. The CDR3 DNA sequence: TGTGCCAGTCGACGATCAGGGGGCAATCAGCCCCAGCATTTT. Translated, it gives CASRRSGGNQPQHF.

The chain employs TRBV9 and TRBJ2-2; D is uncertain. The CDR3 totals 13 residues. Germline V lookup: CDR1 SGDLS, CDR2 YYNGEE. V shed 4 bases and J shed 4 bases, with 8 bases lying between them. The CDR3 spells CASSPSGTGELFF. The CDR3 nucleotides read TGTGCCAGCAGCCCCAGTGGCACCGGGGAGCTGTTTTTT.

As DNA, the CDR3 is TGTGCCAGCAGCCCGCAACCAGGGACAGGGTACGTAGTCGGTGATTCACCCCTCCACTTT. Translating it yields CASSPQPGTGYVVGDSPLHF. The chain joins TRBV21-1 to TRBJ1-6; the D call in the table, TRBD1, was not verified against the DNA. TRBV21-1 represents a pseudogene. The CDR3 covers 20 residues.

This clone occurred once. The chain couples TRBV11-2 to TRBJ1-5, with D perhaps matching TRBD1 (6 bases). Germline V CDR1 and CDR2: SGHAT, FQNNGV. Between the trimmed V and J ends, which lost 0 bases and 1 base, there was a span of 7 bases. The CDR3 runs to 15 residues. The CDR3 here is CASSLDGQSNQPQHF. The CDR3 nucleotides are TGTGCCAGCAGCTTAGATGGACAGAGCAATCAGCCCCAGCATTTT.